Listed below are T cell receptor beta chains from one sample, sequenced in a study of shared clonotypes between healthy human individuals. Repertoires were generated with immunoSEQ multiplex PCR, while TCRdb's copy carries only in-frame clones and drops some. The sample records about 2 million clones, 90% to 95% being singletons. What was sequenced was naive CD4+ T cells sorted from blood. The receptors derive from a man aged 18 to 30 in good health. The CDR3 runs from the conserved cysteine through the conserved F or W. Each record gives: clone size, D gene, V gene, J gene, CDR3 DNA, CDR3 protein. The D gene is left open where the match is weak. Some rows mark clone size as missing; the rest say once, few, many or name a class of expanded clone.

abundance: .; d_gene: .; v_gene: TRBV10-1; j_gene: TRBJ1-1; CDR3nt: TGCGCCAGCAGTGAAGGACAGCCGAACACTGAAGCTTTCTTT; CDR3aa: CASSEGQPNTEAFF
abundance: .; d_gene: .; v_gene: TRBV7-9; j_gene: TRBJ1-2; CDR3nt: TGTGCCAGCAGCTTATCAGAGACGGATGGCTACACCTTC; CDR3aa: CASSLSETDGYTF
abundance: once; d_gene: .; v_gene: TRBV7-2; j_gene: TRBJ2-6; CDR3nt: TGTGCCAGCAGCCCGCCGGGGACCGGGGCCAACGTCCTGACTTTC; CDR3aa: CASSPPGTGANVLTF
abundance: .; d_gene: .; v_gene: TRBV5-1; j_gene: TRBJ1-1; CDR3nt: TGCGCCAGCAGCTCGGGGCAGGGAGGGAACACTGAAGCTTTCTTT; CDR3aa: CASSSGQGGNTEAFF
abundance: once; d_gene: TRBD1; v_gene: TRBV6-5; j_gene: TRBJ1-1; CDR3nt: TGTGCCAGCAGTTACTTATTTGACAGGGGGAACACTGAAGCTTTCTTT; CDR3aa: CASSYLFDRGNTEAFF
abundance: .; d_gene: .; v_gene: TRBV6-5; j_gene: TRBJ1-1; CDR3nt: TGTGCCAGCAGTTACGACCTGAACACTGAAGCTTTCTTT; CDR3aa: CASSYDLNTEAFF
abundance: .; d_gene: .; v_gene: TRBV5-8; j_gene: TRBJ2-3; CDR3nt: TGTGCCAGCAGCTTGGTGAGGGTGGTGTCGGATACGCAGTATTTT; CDR3aa: CASSLVRVVSDTQYF
abundance: .; d_gene: .; v_gene: TRBV6-1; j_gene: TRBJ1-1; CDR3nt: TGTGCCAGCACGGCGGGGCAGGGAACTGAAGCTTTCTTT; CDR3aa: CASTAGQGTEAFF
abundance: .; d_gene: TRBD2; v_gene: TRBV7-2; j_gene: TRBJ2-5; CDR3nt: TGTGCCAGCGGCCGGGGGGGATGGGAGACCCAGTACTTC; CDR3aa: CASGRGGWETQYF
abundance: .; d_gene: .; v_gene: TRBV23-1; j_gene: TRBJ1-6; CDR3nt: TGCGCCAGCCGCCCAGCTGGGAACTCAAGCCACTATAATTCACCCCTCCACTTT; CDR3aa: CASRPAGNSSHYNSPLHF
abundance: .; d_gene: TRBD1; v_gene: TRBV25-1; j_gene: TRBJ2-4; CDR3nt: TGTGCCAGCAGTGCCGCCGGGACAGGGGGGAACATTCAGTACTTC; CDR3aa: CASSAAGTGGNIQYF
abundance: .; d_gene: .; v_gene: TRBV11-3; j_gene: TRBJ2-7; CDR3nt: TGTGCCAGCAGCCGAGAACAGGGTGAAGAGCAGTACTTC; CDR3aa: CASSREQGEEQYF
abundance: .; d_gene: .; v_gene: TRBV19; j_gene: TRBJ2-5; CDR3nt: TGTGCCAGTAGTACCAAAGGCGGGTCCCCTGGGAGGACCCAGTACTTC; CDR3aa: CASSTKGGSPGRTQYF
abundance: .; d_gene: .; v_gene: TRBV29-1; j_gene: TRBJ1-2; CDR3nt: TGCAGCGTTGAGGGGTCCGGTGATGGAGGGGTCTATGGCTACACCTTC; CDR3aa: CSVEGSGDGGVYGYTF
abundance: .; d_gene: TRBD1; v_gene: TRBV7-2; j_gene: TRBJ1-2; CDR3nt: TGTGCCAGCAGTCAATGGGCGACAGGGCCCCGGGCCTATGGCTACACCTTC; CDR3aa: CASSQWATGPRAYGYTF
abundance: .; d_gene: .; v_gene: TRBV18; j_gene: TRBJ1-1; CDR3nt: TGTGCCAGCTCACCAGTAGGGGAAGGAGGCACTGAAGCTTTCTTT; CDR3aa: CASSPVGEGGTEAFF
abundance: .; d_gene: .; v_gene: TRBV6-5; j_gene: TRBJ1-2; CDR3nt: TGTGCCAGCAGTTACGCAAGACAGATTTATGGCTACACCTTC; CDR3aa: CASSYARQIYGYTF
abundance: .; d_gene: TRBD1; v_gene: TRBV6-5; j_gene: TRBJ1-5; CDR3nt: TGTGCCAGCGGTCGACAGGGGGGCAATCAGCCCCAGCATTTT; CDR3aa: CASGRQGGNQPQHF
abundance: .; d_gene: TRBD2; v_gene: TRBV7-2; j_gene: TRBJ2-1; CDR3nt: TGTGCCAGCAGCTCGAGAGCGGGGGGGTACAATGAGCAGTTCTTC; CDR3aa: CASSSRAGGYNEQFF
abundance: .; d_gene: TRBD2; v_gene: TRBV6-6; j_gene: TRBJ2-1; CDR3nt: TGTGCCAGCAAGCGGGAGGGCCGCCATGAGCAGTTCTTC; CDR3aa: CASKREGRHEQFF
abundance: .; d_gene: .; v_gene: TRBV18; j_gene: TRBJ2-3; CDR3nt: TGTGCCAGCTCACCACCGATGGGCGGGATCACAGATACGCAGTATTTT; CDR3aa: CASSPPMGGITDTQYF
abundance: .; d_gene: .; v_gene: TRBV28; j_gene: TRBJ2-3; CDR3nt: TGTGCCAGCAGTTTGCTGGGTACAGATACGCAGTATTTT; CDR3aa: CASSLLGTDTQYF
abundance: .; d_gene: .; v_gene: TRBV7-2; j_gene: TRBJ1-4; CDR3nt: TGTGCCAGCAGCCATTATGCAACTAATGAAAAACTGTTTTTT; CDR3aa: CASSHYATNEKLFF
abundance: .; d_gene: TRBD2; v_gene: TRBV4-1; j_gene: TRBJ2-7; CDR3nt: TGCGCCAGCAGCCAAGACTTTAAGCGGGGGAATGAGCAGTACTTC; CDR3aa: CASSQDFKRGNEQYF
abundance: once; d_gene: TRBD1; v_gene: TRBV5-1; j_gene: TRBJ1-4; CDR3nt: TGCGCCAGCAGCTTGGTTGGACAGGGGAGCGAAAAACTGTTTTTT; CDR3aa: CASSLVGQGSEKLFF
abundance: .; d_gene: TRBD1; v_gene: TRBV28; j_gene: TRBJ1-2; CDR3nt: TGTGCCAGCAGACAAACAGGGGGCAATAACTATGGCTACACCTTC; CDR3aa: CASRQTGGNNYGYTF
abundance: .; d_gene: .; v_gene: TRBV7-9; j_gene: TRBJ2-3; CDR3nt: TGTGCCAGCAGCCGGACTGTAGACCCGTCCGCAGATACGCAGTATTTT; CDR3aa: CASSRTVDPSADTQYF